The T cell receptor beta chain described here comes from a study of blood T cell repertoires in COVID-19. Background on the study: COVID-19 samples, acute and convalescent, were from the United States, Italy and Spain. Nucleic acid was either cDNA or gDNA, and it came from T cells, B-cell-depleted T cells, or PBMCs.

CDR1 and CDR2 (germline): SGHTA, FQGNSA. The CDR3 runs 15 residues. After removal of 2 bases from V and 8 bases from J, the junction contained 5 bases not matched to a gene. Original data processing: The authors estimated nucleated cell counts from reference gene primer amplification. Some clones are missing from TCRdb's copy, which holds only in-frame ones; the method was immunoSEQ multiplex PCR. V and J calls and clone size are those listed in that table; D and trimming were worked out from the DNA. This sample has around 120,000 clones, with about 74% found just once. The sample taken for sequencing was peripheral blood. The chain links TRBV7-2 to TRBJ1-6; 8 nucleotides align to TRBD1. The receptor's source is a man aged 65 to 79 with acute or convalescent COVID-19. The CDR3 is CASSLMQGADSPLHF. CDR3 in DNA: TGTGCCAGCAGCTTAATGCAGGGGGCAGATTCACCCCTCCACTTT.